The rows below give T cell receptor beta chains drawn from one sample of a study of CD8 T cells in ankylosing spondylitis. Using its own MiXCR run on the 5' RACE reads, TCRdb lists one record per CDR3 protein. Counted here are roughly 130,000 distinct CDR3 sequences, 12% to 15% occurring once; the ten biggest clones make up 3%. The sample was blood, either unsorted or a sorted T cell fraction (not recorded which). These receptors came from a female donor with ankylosing spondylitis or in good health (not recorded which). CDR3s include the opening cysteine and the closing phenylalanine or tryptophan. A D gene is named only where the DNA matches it firmly. Only some rows state a clone size, as once, few, many or a class for expanded clones.

D gene	V gene	J gene	clone size	CDR3 DNA	CDR3 protein
-	TRBV20-1	TRBJ1-5	-	TGCAGTGCTAGTCCCAGTCAGGGGAATCAGCCCCAGCATTTT	CSASPSQGNQPQHF
TRBD1	TRBV4-2	TRBJ2-1	few	TGTGCCAGCAGCCAAGCCTACCCGGGACAGGGACGCAATGAGCAGTTCTTC	CASSQAYPGQGRNEQFF
-	TRBV21-1	TRBJ2-7	-	TGTGCCAGCAGCAAAGCGCTGGCTAGCGGTTCCTACGAGCAGTACTTC	CASSKALASGSYEQYF
TRBD1	TRBV12-3/TRBV12-4	TRBJ2-2	few	TGTGCCAGCAGCCTCCGGGACAGGAACACCGGGGAGCTGTTTTTT	CASSLRDRNTGELFF
-	TRBV4-2	TRBJ2-1	few	TGTGCCAGCAGCCCGCGGGGCGGCTCCTACAATGAGCAGTTCTTC	CASSPRGGSYNEQFF
TRBD1	TRBV5-1	TRBJ1-1	many	TGCGCCAGCAGCAGCACGACAGGGGCAAGAAACACTGAAGCTTTCTTT	CASSSTTGARNTEAFF
TRBD1	TRBV5-1	TRBJ1-1	many	TGCGCCAGCAGCTCAAACAGGGGGCTGGTAGCTTTCTTT	CASSSNRGLVAFF
-	TRBV6-5	TRBJ2-3	many	TGTGCCAGCAGTTACGGAAGGGCCACTAGCACAGATACGCAGTATTTT	CASSYGRATSTDTQYF
TRBD2	TRBV20-1	TRBJ2-7	many	TGCAGTGCGGTGGGGGGGTCCTACGAGCAGTACTTC	CSAVGGSYEQYF
-	TRBV5-5	TRBJ1-4	many	TGTGCCAGCAGCCCCCCAAGGGGCTCTAATGAAAAACTGTTTTTT	CASSPPRGSNEKLFF
TRBD1	TRBV30	TRBJ1-4	-	TGTGCCTGGGAACAGGGGAACAATGAAAAACTGTTTTTT	CAWEQGNNEKLFF
-	TRBV15	TRBJ1-4	many	TGTGCCACCAGCAGAGATCCTGCAACTAATGAAAAACTGTTTTTT	CATSRDPATNEKLFF
-	TRBV5-1	TRBJ2-5	few	TGCGCCAGCAGCTTGTTCGGGGAGGAGACCCAGTACTTC	CASSLFGEETQYF
-	TRBV5-5	TRBJ2-2	-	TGTGCCAGCAGCTTGGTTGAAGGGCCCGGGGAGCTGTTTTTT	CASSLVEGPGELFF
TRBD1	TRBV5-1	TRBJ1-4	many	TGCGCCAGCAGCTCCGGACAGGGACGGGAAAAACTGTTTTTT	CASSSGQGREKLFF
TRBD1	TRBV27	TRBJ2-5	-	TGTGCCAGCAGTACCGGGACAGGGGGAAAAGAGACCCAGTACTTC	CASSTGTGGKETQYF
-	TRBV5-1	TRBJ1-2	few	TGCGCCAGCAGCTTGGCCCCCGGGACGCAAGCTAACTATGGCTACACCTTC	CASSLAPGTQANYGYTF
-	TRBV4-1	TRBJ1-1	-	TGCGCCAGCAGCCAACCTCTGGGGGGGGGCTACACTGAAGCTTTCTTT	CASSQPLGGGYTEAFF
-	TRBV2	TRBJ2-7	-	TGTGCCAGCAGTGTATCGGGACTCTCCTACGAGCAGTACTTC	CASSVSGLSYEQYF
TRBD2	TRBV6-2/TRBV6-3	TRBJ2-4	-	TGTGCCAGCAGTCCCACTAGCGGGGGGAACATTCAGTACTTC	CASSPTSGGNIQYF
-	TRBV12-3/TRBV12-4	TRBJ1-6	few	TGTGCCTCCTGGGGGGGGAGCTCCTATAATTCACCCCTCCACTTT	CASWGGSSYNSPLHF
-	TRBV29-1	TRBJ1-1	-	TGCAGCGTCAAACCGGGACCACAGAACACTGAAGCTTTCTTT	CSVKPGPQNTEAFF
-	TRBV12-3/TRBV12-4	TRBJ2-2	-	TGTGCCATTTCTCTTGCCGGGGAGCTGTTTTTT	CAISLAGELFF
-	TRBV10-3	TRBJ1-5	many	TGTGCCATCAGTGAGTCGATCCTCGACCAGCCCCAGCATTTT	CAISESILDQPQHF
TRBD1	TRBV20-1	TRBJ1-1	many	TGCAGTGCCGGACGACAGGGAGGGGGTACTGAAGCTTTCTTT	CSAGRQGGGTEAFF
-	TRBV7-2	TRBJ2-3	many	TGTGCCAGCAGCCCCCGCGTGGCTGATACGCAGTATTTT	CASSPRVADTQYF
-	TRBV28	TRBJ1-5	-	TGTGCCACCCAGCAGAATAGCAATCAGCCCCAGCATTTT	CATQQNSNQPQHF
-	TRBV12-3/TRBV12-4	TRBJ1-1	few	TGTGCCAGCAGTTTACGGGGTTCTGAAGCTTTCTTT	CASSLRGSEAFF
TRBD1	TRBV5-1	TRBJ2-7	many	TGCGCCAGCAGCTTGGGACAGGGTTTCGCCGATGCTTCCTACGAGCAGTACTTC	CASSLGQGFADASYEQYF
-	TRBV12-3/TRBV12-4	TRBJ2-5	many	TGTGCCAGCAGTGAAACTGGGCGGGGAGCGGCGACCCAGTACTTC	CASSETGRGAATQYF
TRBD2	TRBV11-2	TRBJ2-5	-	TGTGCCAGCAGAATGACGGGGGGGGGAGAGACCCAGTACTTC	CASRMTGGGETQYF
-	TRBV20-1	TRBJ1-4	few	TGCAGTGCTAGAGATCACCGGGGCAGTCAGAATGAAAAACTGTTTTTT	CSARDHRGSQNEKLFF
TRBD1	TRBV11-2	TRBJ1-2	few	TGTGCCAGCAGCTCCCCCCGGGACAGGGGAAGTGGCTACACCTTC	CASSSPRDRGSGYTF
-	TRBV12-3/TRBV12-4	TRBJ2-7	many	TGTGCCAGCACTCCGGACAGAGAGCAGTACTTC	CASTPDREQYF
TRBD2	TRBV11-2	TRBJ2-7	-	TGTGCCAGCAGCTCTCGCCCGCGGGGACTAGCGATTCAATACGAGCAGTACTTC	CASSSRPRGLAIQYEQYF
TRBD2	TRBV20-1	TRBJ2-1	few	TGCAGTGCTGGGACTAGCGGGCTCTACAATGAGCAGTTCTTC	CSAGTSGLYNEQFF
TRBD1	TRBV20-1	TRBJ1-5	many	TGCAGTGCAACAAACGACAGGGGCGGCAATCAGCCCCAGCATTTT	CSATNDRGGNQPQHF
TRBD2	TRBV20-1	TRBJ2-5	many	TGCAGTGCCCCCTTTGGGGGGGACCAAGAGACCCAGTACTTC	CSAPFGGDQETQYF
TRBD1	TRBV2	TRBJ1-5	once	TGTGCCAGCACCAAGAGGGCAGGGGGCGTCGGCAATCAGCCCCAGCATTTT	CASTKRAGGVGNQPQHF
TRBD1	TRBV20-1	TRBJ2-7	few	TGCAGTGCTAGAGATGGACAGGGGGCGAGGTACGAGCAGTACTTC	CSARDGQGARYEQYF
TRBD1	TRBV5-1	TRBJ2-3	-	TGCGCCAGCGGAACCGGGACAGGGATGACAGATACGCAGTATTTT	CASGTGTGMTDTQYF
TRBD2	TRBV5-6	TRBJ2-7	many	TGTGCCAGCAGCCCCCAGGGACCGGTGACTAGCGAGCCCTCCTACGAGCAGTACTTC	CASSPQGPVTSEPSYEQYF